One and the same sample provided the 27 T cell receptor beta chains below, sequenced in a study of cytomegalovirus exposure and HLA in healthy donors. The PCR was carried out with 60 Vbeta primers and 13 Jbeta primers. Here immunoSEQ multiplex PCR was the method, and the copy in TCRdb shows in-frame clones only, minus some. The sample carries 150,000 to 200,000 clones, around three quarters recorded once. Sample: PBMCs. The receptor set was obtained from a man between 40 and 49 years old in good health and CMV-seronegative.

This sequence joins TRBV4-1 and TRBJ2-1, with a tentative D call TRBD1 (5 bases). V was shortened by 4 bases and J by 9 bases, with 16 bases between the two germline ends. This CDR3 has 14 residues. Germline CDR1 reads MGHRA; CDR2 reads YSYEKL. The CDR3 bases are TGCGCCAGCAGCCCACACAGCTGGGGCTCTGAGCAGTTCTTC. This encodes CASSPHSWGSEQFF.

The genes are TRBV5-1 and TRBJ1-3, with D hard to call. Trimming stripped 4 bases from V and 3 bases from J, with 20 bases between. Per germline, CDR1 SGHRS and CDR2 YFSETQ. The CDR3 contains 17 residues. The CDR3 DNA sequence: TGCGCCAGCAGCCAAAGACCTGGGCCCGGAGGTGGAAACACCATATATTTT. This gives the protein CASSQRPGPGGGNTIYF.

V and J are TRBV6-5 and TRBJ1-3, with D unresolved. CDR1 is MNHEY and CDR2 is SVGAGI in the germline V gene. This CDR3 is built from 14 residues. Trimming took 5 bases from V and 0 from J, leaving 8 bases between them. The CDR3: CASSTSGSGNTIYF. As DNA, the CDR3 is TGTGCCAGCAGTACTTCAGGCTCTGGAAACACCATATATTTT.

The rearrangement joins TRBV6-5 to TRBJ1-1; 10 nucleotides match TRBD1. CDR1 is MNHEY and CDR2 is SVGAGI in the germline V gene. The CDR3 length is 15 residues. The ends lost 2 bases at V and 2 bases at J; junction bases unmatched: 2. CDR3 nucleotides: TGTGCCAGCAGTTACGACAGGGGGCTCAACACTGAAGCTTTCTTT. Translating it yields CASSYDRGLNTEAFF.

The rearrangement uses TRBV9 and TRBJ2-1; 8 bases match TRBD2. J was trimmed by 5 bases and V by 0 bases; bases with no gene match: 1. Germline loops: CDR1 SGDLS, CDR2 YYNGEE. This CDR3 is 14 amino acids long. The CDR3 reads CASSVAGGNNEQFF. The CDR3 DNA reads as TGTGCCAGCAGCGTAGCGGGGGGGAACAATGAGCAGTTCTTC. Complete variable domain (other parts from reference TRBV9 and TRBJ2-1): DSGVTQTPKHLITATGQRVTLRCSPRSGDLSVYWYQQSLDQGLQFLIQYYNGEERAKGNILERFSAQQFPDLHSELNLSSLELGDSALYFCASSVAGGNNEQFFGPGTRLTVL.

V is TRBV27 and J is TRBJ1-5, with TRBD1 matching over 7 bases. Trimming at V came to 3 bases and at J to 2 bases, leaving 7 bases not matched to a gene. The germline V gene has CDR1 MNHEY and CDR2 SMNVEV (reference sequence). This CDR3 has 16 amino acids. CDR3 coding DNA: TGTGCCAGCAGTTTCCGGGGGACAGTACGCAATCAGCCCCAGCATTTT. Translating gives CASSFRGTVRNQPQHF.

The chain combines TRBV21-1 with TRBJ2-7; TRBD2, the table's D call, lacks a check against the DNA. TRBV21-1 is recorded as a pseudogene. The CDR3 runs 17 residues. The CDR3 bases are TGTGCCAGCATGACTATCCGGGCCCCCATGCCCGGTACTGAGCAGTACTTC. It specifies CASMTIRAPMPGTEQYF.

The rearrangement uses TRBV14 and TRBJ2-3; TRBD1 matches at 7 bases. The trim removed 2 bases at V and 0 bases at J, leaving 2 bases unmatched. This CDR3 contains 15 residues. The germline CDR1 and CDR2 sequences are SGHDN and FVKESK. In nucleotides, the CDR3 is TGTGCCAGCAGCCAACGGACAGGTAGCACAGATACGCAGTATTTT. Translated, it gives CASSQRTGSTDTQYF.

This sequence joins TRBV27 and TRBJ1-1; perhaps TRBD1 as D (5 bases). The CDR3 sequence is 14 residues long. Trimming shortened V by 3 bases and J by 4 bases, and 12 bases separated the two germline ends. Germline V gene sequence: CDR1 MNHEY, CDR2 SMNVEV (reference sequence). CDR3 in DNA: TGTGCCAGCAGTTTGGCGGGGCCTCCCACTGAAGCTTTCTTT. It yields the protein CASSLAGPPTEAFF.

V gene TRBV10-3 combines with J gene TRBJ2-7; tentative D call: TRBD2 (6 bases). The CDR3 sequence is 13 residues long. Trimming left V 3 bases short and J 5 bases short, with 11 bases between. CDR1 ENHRY and CDR2 SYGVKD come from the germline V gene. The CDR3 nucleotides are TGTGCCATCAGTGAAGGAGGGGTCGACGAGCAGTACTTC. Amino acid sequence: CAISEGGVDEQYF.

The rearrangement uses TRBV7-8 and TRBJ2-7; the D gene is possibly TRBD1 (6 bases). The germline V gene has CDR1 SGHVS and CDR2 FQNEAQ. With 3 bases removed from V and 4 bases from J, the gap between germline ends came to 16 bases. The CDR3 covers 15 residues. The CDR3 coding sequence is TGTGCCAGCAGCTTGGTGCAGGGGAGTAGGTACGAGCAGTACTTC. It specifies CASSLVQGSRYEQYF. The variable domain in full, with the rest retrieved from reference TRBV7-8 and TRBJ2-7, is GAGVSQSPRYKVAKRGQDVALRCDPISGHVSLFWYQQALGQGPEFLTYFQNEAQLDKSGLPSDRFFAERPEGSVSTLKIQRTQQEDSAVYLCASSLVQGSRYEQYFGPGTRLTVT.

Only a few counts were recorded for this clone. The chain couples TRBV7-9 to TRBJ1-1; possibly TRBD1 for D (5 bases). The CDR3 contains 13 residues. Trimming pared 5 bases from V and 1 base from J, leaving 8 bases between. The V gene's germline CDR1 is SEHNR and CDR2 FQNEAQ (reference sequence). Here the CDR3 reads CASSIGANTEAFF. In DNA form, the CDR3 reads TGTGCCAGCAGCATTGGGGCGAACACTGAAGCTTTCTTT.

This chain connects TRBV7-9 to TRBJ2-4, with a tentative D call TRBD1 (6 bases). The CDR3 runs to 15 residues. V was cut by 7 bases and J by 6 bases, with 19 bases left in between. Germline CDR1 is SEHNR and CDR2 is FQNEAQ (reference sequence). CDR3 region: CASTPIGIGGNIQYF. In DNA form, the CDR3 reads TGTGCCAGCACCCCCATCGGGATAGGGGGAAACATTCAGTACTTC.

The V call is TRBV15, the J call TRBJ1-1, with D possibly being TRBD1 (5 bases). From germline, CDR1 is LNHNV and CDR2 YYDKDF (reference sequence). Trimming left V 2 bases short and J 4 bases short, with 17 bases between. CDR3 size: 16 residues. The CDR3 reads CATSRIPTVRGTEAFF. CDR3 bases: TGTGCCACCAGCAGAATACCGACAGTTAGGGGCACTGAAGCTTTCTTT.

The CDR3 region has the DNA TGTGCCAGCAGTGCTTTCAGATTTAACTATGGCTACACCTTC. Protein sequence: CASSAFRFNYGYTF. The gene calls are TRBV2 and TRBJ1-2; D call uncertain. Germline assignment: CDR1 SNHLY and CDR2 FYNNEI. Trimming cost V 4 bases and J 1 base, with 10 bases left between them. CDR3 size: 14 residues.

V gene TRBV27 combines with J gene TRBJ2-7; D is perhaps TRBD2 (5 bases). V was pared by 4 bases and J by 12 bases, with 13 bases between. This CDR3 is 11 amino acids long. Germline loops: CDR1 MNHEY, CDR2 SMNVEV (reference sequence). The CDR3 DNA is TGTGCCAGCAGTTCGAGCGCCCGGGGGTACTTC. Amino acids: CASSSSARGYF.

The J gene is TRBJ1-2, the V gene TRBV5-1; 8 nucleotides match TRBD1. V lost 3 bases and J lost 8; bases outside the gene matches: 6. This CDR3 has 13 residues. Germline-derived CDR1 and CDR2 are SGHRS and YFSETQ. CDR3: CASSSGQGSGYTF. The CDR3, as DNA: TGCGCCAGCAGCTCCGGACAGGGAAGCGGCTACACCTTC. Full variable domain (remainder filled in from reference TRBV5-1 and TRBJ1-2): KAGVTQTPRYLIKTRGQQVTLSCSPISGHRSVSWYQQTPGQGLQFLFEYFSETQRNKGNFPGRFSGRQFSNSRSEMNVSTLELGDSALYLCASSSGQGSGYTFGSGTRLTVV.

The chain has TRBV11-3 and TRBJ1-1; the D is unclear. Trimming removed 0 bases at V and 10 bases at J, with 9 bases between. There are 12 residues in the CDR3. Germline lookup yields CDR1 SGHNT and CDR2 YENEEA. The CDR3 is CASSLDGQVAFF. The CDR3 DNA is TGTGCCAGCAGCTTAGATGGGCAGGTAGCTTTCTTT.

CDR3 sequence: CASSLLNRGEAFF. The CDR3 DNA is TGTGCCAGTAGCCTTTTAAACAGGGGAGAAGCTTTCTTT. The chain couples TRBV19 to TRBJ1-1; TRBD1 matches at 7 bases. Germline trimming cut 6 bases from V and 8 bases from J; bases unmatched to any gene: 9. There are 13 residues in the CDR3. The germline gives CDR1 LNHDA, CDR2 SQIVND (reference sequence).

The CDR3 is CASSDPPGQGETQYF. In nucleotides, the CDR3 is TGTGCCAGCAGTGACCCCCCGGGACAGGGTGAGACCCAGTACTTC. The J gene is TRBJ2-5, the V gene TRBV25-1, with TRBD1 matching 9 bases. CDR1 and CDR2 from the germline V gene are MGHDK and SYGVNS. The CDR3 spans 15 residues. The junction had 7 bases not matched to a gene; V was cut back by 3 bases and J by 5 bases.

This chain connects TRBV7-8 to TRBJ2-3; 7 bases align to TRBD2. The CDR3 totals 17 residues. The trim removed 2 bases at V and 3 bases at J, leaving 11 bases unmatched. Germline V CDR1 and CDR2: SGHVS, FQNEAQ. CDR3 region: CASSLRLAGAWTDTQYF. The CDR3 bases are TGTGCCAGCAGCTTACGTCTGGCGGGAGCTTGGACAGATACGCAGTATTTT.

This clone has just one count. This chain connects TRBV11-3 to TRBJ2-5; 8 bases are shared with TRBD2. This CDR3 region has 13 residues. V trimming: 5 bases; J trimming: 4 bases; junction bases outside the gene matches: 3. Germline V CDR1 and CDR2: SGHNT, YENEEA. In nucleotides, the CDR3 is TGTGCCAGCAGCCAGAGCGGGGGAGAGACCCAGTACTTC. Its protein is CASSQSGGETQYF.

The rearrangement links TRBV11-3 to TRBJ2-1; TRBD1 aligns across 9 bases. Trimming cost V 0 bases and J 6 bases; bases outside gene matches: 3. Per the germline V gene, CDR1 is SGHNT and CDR2 is YENEEA. The CDR3 covers 15 residues. The CDR3 sequence: CASSLDWDRVNEQFF. CDR3 in DNA: TGTGCCAGCAGCTTAGATTGGGACAGGGTCAATGAGCAGTTCTTC.

The chain couples TRBV9 to TRBJ1-1, with 8 nucleotides matching TRBD1. The germline V gene encodes CDR1 SGDLS and CDR2 YYNGEE. The CDR3 has 16 residues. J lost 1 base, V lost 3 bases, and 8 bases had no gene match. The CDR3 DNA reads TGTGCCAGCAGCGCGCTAACAGGGGGTGGGAACACTGAAGCTTTCTTT. Encoded protein: CASSALTGGGNTEAFF.

The chain recombines TRBV10-3 with TRBJ2-7, with 8 positions matching TRBD2. Germline V lookup: CDR1 ENHRY, CDR2 SYGVKD. CDR3 length: 14 amino acids. V lost 7 bases, J lost 4 bases, and 9 bases stayed unmatched. CDR3 sequence: CAIKKLADNYEQYF. The CDR3 nucleotides are TGTGCCATCAAAAAACTAGCGGATAATTACGAGCAGTACTTC.

This clone occurred a few times. The chain links TRBV29-1 to TRBJ2-7; TRBD2 matches 10 bases. Germline V gene sequence: CDR1 SQVTM, CDR2 ANQGSEA. J gave up 6 bases and V 0 bases, and 8 bases lay outside the gene matches. This CDR3 has 15 residues. Here the CDR3 reads CSVEDPAGGFREQYF. The CDR3 coding sequence is TGCAGCGTTGAAGATCCAGCGGGGGGGTTCCGCGAGCAGTACTTC.

This sequence joins TRBV10-3 and TRBJ2-5; TRBD1 is a possible D gene (6 bases). Germline CDR1 is ENHRY and CDR2 is SYGVKD. V was shortened by 10 bases and J by 3 bases, with 15 bases between the two germline ends. This CDR3 has 13 residues. The CDR3 reads CATRDIGEETQYF. The CDR3, as DNA: TGTGCCACCCGGGACATTGGGGAAGAGACCCAGTACTTC.